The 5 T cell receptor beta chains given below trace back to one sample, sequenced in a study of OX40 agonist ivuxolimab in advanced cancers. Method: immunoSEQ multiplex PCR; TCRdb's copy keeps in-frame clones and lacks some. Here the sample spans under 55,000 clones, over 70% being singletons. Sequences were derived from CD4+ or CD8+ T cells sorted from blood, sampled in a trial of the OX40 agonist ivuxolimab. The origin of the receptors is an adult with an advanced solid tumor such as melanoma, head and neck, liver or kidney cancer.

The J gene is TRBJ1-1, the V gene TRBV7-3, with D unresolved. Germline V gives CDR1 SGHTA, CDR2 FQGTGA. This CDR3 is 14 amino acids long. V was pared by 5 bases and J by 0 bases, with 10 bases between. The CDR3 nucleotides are TGTGCCAGCAGCCCTTCTCGGGTGAACACTGAAGCTTTCTTT. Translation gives CASSPSRVNTEAFF.

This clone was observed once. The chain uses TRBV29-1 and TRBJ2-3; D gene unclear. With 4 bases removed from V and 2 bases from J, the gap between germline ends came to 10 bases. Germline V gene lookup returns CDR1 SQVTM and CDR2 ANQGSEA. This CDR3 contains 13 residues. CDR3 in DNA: TGCAGCGTTGTAGGATTCCTCACAGATACGCAGTATTTT. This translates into CSVVGFLTDTQYF.

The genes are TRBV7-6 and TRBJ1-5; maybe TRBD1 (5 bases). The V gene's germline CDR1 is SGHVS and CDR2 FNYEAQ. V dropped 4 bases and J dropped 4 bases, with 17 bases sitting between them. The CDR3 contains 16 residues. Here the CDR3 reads CASSSDVWGTNQPQHF. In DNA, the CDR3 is TGTGCCAGCAGCTCCGACGTTTGGGGGACTAATCAGCCCCAGCATTTT.

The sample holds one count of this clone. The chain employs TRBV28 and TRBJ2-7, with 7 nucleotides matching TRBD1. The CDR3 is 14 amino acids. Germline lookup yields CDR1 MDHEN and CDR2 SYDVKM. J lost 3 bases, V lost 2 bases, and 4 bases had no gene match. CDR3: CASSLRGTDYEQYF. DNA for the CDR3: TGTGCCAGCAGTTTAAGGGGGACAGACTACGAGCAGTACTTC.

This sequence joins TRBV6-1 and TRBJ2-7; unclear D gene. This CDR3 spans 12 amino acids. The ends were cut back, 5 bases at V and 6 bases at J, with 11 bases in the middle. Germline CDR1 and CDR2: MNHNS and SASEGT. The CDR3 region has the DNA TGTGCCAGCAGTAATAATTGGAGCGAGCAGTACGTC. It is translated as CASSNNWSEQYV.